What follows describes a single T cell receptor beta chain. The CDR3 spans 15 residues. J gave up 7 bases and V 6 bases, and 10 bases lay outside the gene matches. TCRdb fed the RT-PCR reads into MiXCR, producing one record per CDR3 protein. The sample has about 88,000 distinct CDR3 sequences, roughly 52% seen once. This specimen comes from a study of patients and donors after allogeneic stem cell transplantation. The clonotype originates from a human donor who was either an allogeneic HSCT recipient or a stem cell or donor lymphocyte infusion donor (not recorded which). It is not recorded whose cells these are; they may come from a transplant donor. What was sequenced was blood, either unsorted or a sorted T cell fraction (not recorded which). J is TRBJ1-3 and V is TRBV12-3 or TRBV12-4, with 9 bases identical to TRBD1. The CDR3 region is CASSFTGGRWNTIYF. The CDR3 nucleotides are TGTGCCAGCAGCTTCACAGGGGGCCGTTGGAACACCATATATTTT.